One sample yielded the 27 T cell receptor beta chains listed below, sequenced in a study of cytomegalovirus exposure and HLA in healthy donors. A multiplex PCR was run with 60 Vbeta primers and 13 Jbeta primers. Profiling relied on immunoSEQ multiplex PCR, and the TCRdb table lists in-frame clones only, not all of them. The sample holds some 130,000 clones, around 77% seen once. Sample: PBMCs. These receptor sequences come from a man aged 25 to 45 in good health and CMV-seronegative.

V gene TRBV19 combines with J gene TRBJ2-7, with 9 bases matching TRBD1. Per germline, CDR1 LNHDA and CDR2 SQIVND (reference sequence). J lost 3 bases, V lost 3 bases, and 6 bases had no gene match. The CDR3 spans 15 residues. CDR3 residues: CASSIGWGQGYEQYF. Here the CDR3 DNA reads TGTGCCAGTAGTATTGGATGGGGACAGGGCTACGAGCAGTACTTC. Full variable domain (rest looked up from reference TRBV19 and TRBJ2-7): DGGITQSPKYLFRKEGQNVTLSCEQNLNHDAMYWYRQDPGQGLRLIYYSQIVNDFQKGDIAEGYSVSREKKESFPLTVTSAQKNPTAFYLCASSIGWGQGYEQYFGPGTRLTVT.

The V and J genes are TRBV5-4 and TRBJ2-2, with TRBD2 identical over 10 bases. The CDR3 totals 16 residues. J was trimmed by 3 bases and V by 1 base; bases with no gene match: 3. Germline CDR1 reads SGHNT; CDR2 reads YYREEE (reference sequence). CDR3 sequence reads: CASSLSGRVYTGELFF. CDR3 in DNA: TGTGCCAGCAGCTTGAGCGGGAGGGTGTACACCGGGGAGCTGTTTTTT.

The chain employs TRBV7-9 and TRBJ2-4; TRBD1 or TRBD2 may be the D gene (5 bases each). Between the trimmed V and J ends, which lost 5 bases and 7 bases, there was a span of 9 bases. Germline lookup yields CDR1 SEHNR and CDR2 FQNEAQ (reference sequence). The CDR3 consists of 12 residues. The chain's CDR3 is CASSLEGNIQYF. In DNA form, the CDR3 reads TGTGCCAGCAGCCTAGAGGGGAACATTCAGTACTTC.

The chain joins TRBV5-4 to TRBJ2-3; 9 bases align to TRBD1. The V gene end was trimmed by 0 bases and the J gene end by 4 bases; junction bases not matched to a gene: 9. Germline-derived CDR1 and CDR2 are SGHNT and YYREEE (reference sequence). The CDR3 covers 17 residues. This chain's CDR3 is CASSLAYGQGSSDTQYF. The DNA for the CDR3 is TGTGCCAGCAGCTTGGCCTACGGACAGGGGTCTTCAGATACGCAGTATTTT.

V and J are TRBV5-1 and TRBJ2-7, with 11 bases identical to TRBD2. This CDR3 contains 16 residues. V lost 1 base, J lost 7 bases, and 10 bases stayed unmatched. Germline loops: CDR1 SGHRS, CDR2 YFSETQ. CDR3 DNA sequence: TGCGCCAGCAGCTTGTATCCGGGACTAGCGGACGGAGAGCAGTACTTC. Translated: CASSLYPGLADGEQYF.

The rearrangement joins TRBV27 to TRBJ2-7, with D possibly matching TRBD2 (5 bases). Germline assignment: CDR1 MNHEY and CDR2 SMNVEV (reference sequence). The CDR3 is 14 amino acids. With 10 bases removed from V and 4 bases from J, the gap between germline ends came to 20 bases. CDR3 protein: CAIGESGGMYEQYF. In nucleotides, the CDR3 is TGTGCCATTGGGGAAAGCGGAGGAATGTACGAGCAGTACTTC.

CDR3 protein: CATLSLNTGELFF. The DNA of the CDR3 is TGTGCCACCCTCTCCCTGAACACCGGGGAGCTGTTTTTT. This chain links TRBV7-8 with TRBJ2-2; D is ambiguous. Germline V lookup: CDR1 SGHVS, CDR2 FQNEAQ. Trimming shortened V by 10 bases and J by 1 base, and 10 bases separated the two germline ends. The CDR3 sequence is 13 residues long. Full variable domain (remainder filled in from reference TRBV7-8 and TRBJ2-2): GAGVSQSPRYKVAKRGQDVALRCDPISGHVSLFWYQQALGQGPEFLTYFQNEAQLDKSGLPSDRFFAERPEGSVSTLKIQRTQQEDSAVYLCATLSLNTGELFFGEGSRLTVL.

The V call is TRBV2, the J call TRBJ2-7, with a possible D match to TRBD2 (6 bases). The CDR3 length is 14 residues. V was shortened by 6 bases and J by 0 bases, with 12 bases between the two germline ends. Germline V lookup: CDR1 SNHLY, CDR2 FYNNEI. The CDR3 DNA is TGTGCCAGCAGCCGGGACTCCAGCTCCTACGAGCAGTACTTC. Translating it yields CASSRDSSSYEQYF.

CDR3 loop: CASSYSGSGIYEQYF. CDR3 nucleotide sequence: TGTGCCAGCAGTTACTCGGGTAGCGGGATTTACGAGCAGTACTTC. V usage is TRBV6-5 and J usage is TRBJ2-7; 8 bases fit TRBD2. Germline V CDR1 and CDR2: MNHEY, SVGAGI. Trimming removed 0 bases from V and 4 bases from J; junction bases left unmatched: 5. This CDR3 has 15 amino acids.

The rearrangement links TRBV5-1 to TRBJ2-5; D unclear. The CDR3 runs to 14 residues. Germline V gene lookup returns CDR1 SGHRS and CDR2 YFSETQ. V was clipped by 0 bases and J by 7 bases, with 13 bases between them. CDR3 nucleotides: TGCGCCAGCAGCTTGGCCGACGGGTTTGGGACCCAGTACTTC. Protein: CASSLADGFGTQYF.

V is TRBV19 and J is TRBJ1-1, with TRBD1 identical over 7 bases. Germline V lookup: CDR1 LNHDA, CDR2 SQIVND (reference sequence). Trimming removed 7 bases from V and 1 base from J; junction bases left unmatched: 9. The CDR3 runs to 15 residues. The CDR3 is CASKLGGRGNTEAFF. The CDR3 bases are TGTGCCAGTAAACTAGGGGGCCGGGGGAACACTGAAGCTTTCTTT. The complete variable domain, with remaining parts taken from reference TRBV19 and TRBJ1-1, reads DGGITQSPKYLFRKEGQNVTLSCEQNLNHDAMYWYRQDPGQGLRLIYYSQIVNDFQKGDIAEGYSVSREKKESFPLTVTSAQKNPTAFYLCASKLGGRGNTEAFFGQGTRLTVV.

The J gene is TRBJ1-5, the V gene TRBV7-3; no firm D call. The germline CDR1 and CDR2 sequences are SGHTA and FQGTGA. This CDR3 is built from 13 residues. V was clipped by 2 bases and J by 7 bases, with 9 bases between them. In nucleotides, the CDR3 is TGTGCCAGCAGCTTACAGGAGGGCCAGCCCCAGCATTTT. Translated, it gives CASSLQEGQPQHF.

CDR3 sequence (DNA): TGCGCCAGCAGTGAGTCCCCTAGCGGGAGCACAGATACGCAGTATTTT. Residues: CASSESPSGSTDTQYF. V usage is TRBV10-2 and J usage is TRBJ2-3; 8 nucleotides align to TRBD2. This CDR3 comprises 16 residues. The germline CDR1 and CDR2 sequences are WSHSY and SAAADI. With 0 bases clipped from V and 0 bases from J, the junction kept 2 bases outside the gene matches.

The chain couples TRBV6-5 to TRBJ2-7; the match to TRBD1 covers 7 bases. The CDR3 loop spans 15 amino acids. V lost 1 base, J lost 0 bases, and 3 bases stayed unmatched. Germline V CDR1 and CDR2: MNHEY, SVGAGI. This CDR3 reads CASSYFAGGSYEQYF. The CDR3 DNA follows: TGTGCCAGCAGTTACTTTGCAGGGGGCTCCTACGAGCAGTACTTC.

This clone was detected once. V usage is TRBV7-8 and J usage is TRBJ1-1; D call uncertain. V dropped 1 base and J dropped 8 bases, with 8 bases sitting between them. Per the germline V gene, CDR1 is SGHVS and CDR2 is FQNEAQ. The CDR3 spans 12 residues. CDR3: CASSLGRHEAFF. For the CDR3, the DNA is TGTGCCAGCAGCTTAGGGAGGCACGAAGCTTTCTTT.

The rearrangement links TRBV13 to TRBJ1-4, with a tentative D call TRBD1 (6 bases). This CDR3 region has 17 residues. The V gene lost 6 bases and the J gene lost 0 bases, with 17 bases spanning the gap. Germline CDR1 PRHDT, CDR2 FYEKMQ (reference sequence). The CDR3 is CASRTPRTETTNEKLFF. CDR3 DNA: TGTGCCAGCAGAACACCCCGGACAGAAACAACTAATGAAAAACTGTTTTTT. The full variable domain, rest sourced from reference TRBV13 and TRBJ1-4, is AAGVIQSPRHLIKEKRETATLKCYPIPRHDTVYWYQQGPGQDPQFLISFYEKMQSDKGSIPDRFSAQQFSDYHSELNMSSLELGDSALYFCASRTPRTETTNEKLFFGSGTQLSVL.

The rearrangement uses TRBV5-1 and TRBJ2-5; D is perhaps TRBD1 (5 bases). Germline CDR1 and CDR2: SGHRS and YFSETQ. V was trimmed by 4 bases and J by 1 base, leaving 11 bases between them. The CDR3 totals 14 residues. The CDR3 sequence: CASSLTDPQETQYF. The CDR3 coding sequence is TGCGCCAGCAGCCTGACAGACCCCCAAGAGACCCAGTACTTC.

The genes are TRBV23-1 and TRBJ1-1, with a weak D call TRBD1 (5 bases). TRBV23-1 is labeled an ORF, and its function is uncertain. The CDR3 sequence is 16 residues long. Trimming stripped 3 bases from V and 1 base from J, with 15 bases between. The CDR3 sequence: CASSHDCRASNTEAFF. DNA of the CDR3: TGCGCCAGCAGTCACGACTGCAGGGCTTCGAACACTGAAGCTTTCTTT.

The rearrangement links TRBV5-4 to TRBJ2-1; D unclear. The ends were cut back, 4 bases at V and 0 bases at J, with 17 bases in the middle. This CDR3 region has 17 residues. The germline V gene has CDR1 SGHNT and CDR2 YYREEE (reference sequence). The CDR3 DNA reads as TGTGCCAGCAGCGCCGCCCCGACTGTCAGCTCCTACAATGAGCAGTTCTTC. This translates into CASSAAPTVSSYNEQFF.

V and J are TRBV2 and TRBJ1-5; 9 nucleotides match TRBD1. The J segment lost 3 bases and the V segment lost 4 bases, leaving 4 bases of the junction unmatched. Germline values: CDR1 SNHLY, CDR2 FYNNEI. The CDR3 covers 15 residues. This CDR3 is CASSGQGGINQPQHF. In nucleotides, the CDR3 is TGTGCCAGCAGTGGACAGGGGGGGATCAATCAGCCCCAGCATTTT.

The sample holds one count of this clone. The V and J genes are TRBV28 and TRBJ1-3; a weak D match, TRBD1 (6 bases). Germline V gene data show CDR1 as MDHEN and CDR2 as SYDVKM. The V end lost 8 bases, the J end lost 2 bases, and 13 bases lay between the germline ends. This CDR3 contains 14 residues. CDR3 nucleotides: TGTGCCAGCCGTACAGGGACCACTGGAAACACCATATATTTT. Translated, it gives CASRTGTTGNTIYF.

The chain couples TRBV5-1 to TRBJ1-4, with TRBD1 as a possible D gene (5 bases). The CDR3 length is 14 residues. Trimming cost V 2 bases and J 4 bases, with 9 bases left between them. The germline gives CDR1 SGHRS, CDR2 YFSETQ. This CDR3 reads CASSFQGGNEKLFF. The CDR3 nucleotides read TGCGCCAGCAGCTTTCAGGGCGGTAATGAAAAACTGTTTTTT. Drawing the rest from reference TRBV5-1 and TRBJ1-4, the complete variable domain is KAGVTQTPRYLIKTRGQQVTLSCSPISGHRSVSWYQQTPGQGLQFLFEYFSETQRNKGNFPGRFSGRQFSNSRSEMNVSTLELGDSALYLCASSFQGGNEKLFFGSGTQLSVL.

This clone was counted a few times. The CDR3 spells CAWSVPTLPYEQYF. DNA for the CDR3: TGTGCCTGGAGTGTACCGACTCTTCCCTACGAGCAGTACTTC. The rearrangement links TRBV30 to TRBJ2-7, with unresolved D. The length of the CDR3 is 14 residues. Germline CDR1 is GTSNPN and CDR2 is SVGIG (reference sequence). The V gene lost 0 bases and the J gene lost 2 bases, with 11 bases spanning the gap.

V and J are TRBV6-5 and TRBJ2-5; tentative D call: TRBD2 (6 bases). The V and J ends lost 5 bases and 5 bases respectively, with 15 bases between them. CDR3 size: 14 residues. Germline V gives CDR1 MNHEY, CDR2 SVGAGI. DNA for the CDR3: TGTGCCAGCAGTCTGGAGGGGCGTAGGGAGACCCAGTACTTC. Its protein is CASSLEGRRETQYF.

V gene TRBV6-1 combines with J gene TRBJ2-3; 12 bases are a match to TRBD2. This CDR3 has 15 residues. The germline V gene encodes CDR1 MNHNS and CDR2 SASEGT. V lost 6 bases to trimming and J lost 3 bases; unmatched junction nucleotides: 4. CDR3 sequence: CASRMTSGSTDTQYF. The CDR3 region has the DNA TGTGCCAGCAGGATGACTAGCGGGAGTACAGATACGCAGTATTTT.

In nucleotides, the CDR3 is TGTGCCAGCGCCAACCCGGGGGGCTCCTACGAGCAGTACTTC. This codes for CASANPGGSYEQYF. The rearrangement joins TRBV28 to TRBJ2-7; 7 bases map to TRBD2. Looked up from germline, CDR1 is MDHEN and CDR2 is SYDVKM. Losses at the gene ends were 8 bases for V and 0 bases for J; bases not matched to a gene: 7. The CDR3 runs to 14 residues.

The chain employs TRBV5-6 and TRBJ2-3, with a tentative D call TRBD2 (5 bases). The V gene lost 0 bases and the J gene lost 0 bases, with 11 bases spanning the gap. The CDR3 is made up of 16 amino acids. Germline-derived CDR1 and CDR2 are SGHDT and YYEEEE. The DNA for the CDR3 is TGTGCCAGCAGCTTGGCCGTTAGCGCTAGCACAGATACGCAGTATTTT. Translating it yields CASSLAVSASTDTQYF.